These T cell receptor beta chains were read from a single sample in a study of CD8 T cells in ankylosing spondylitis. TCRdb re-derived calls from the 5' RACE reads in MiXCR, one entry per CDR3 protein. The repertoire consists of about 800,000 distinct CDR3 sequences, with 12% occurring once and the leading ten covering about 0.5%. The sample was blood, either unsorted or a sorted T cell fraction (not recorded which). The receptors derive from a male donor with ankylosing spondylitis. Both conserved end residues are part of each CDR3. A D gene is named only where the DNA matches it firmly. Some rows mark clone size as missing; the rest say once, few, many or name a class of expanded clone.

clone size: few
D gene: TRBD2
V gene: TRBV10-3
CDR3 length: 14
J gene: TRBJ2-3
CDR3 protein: CATSAGGATDTQYF
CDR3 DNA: TGTGCCACCTCAGCGGGGGGGGCCACAGATACGCAGTATTTT

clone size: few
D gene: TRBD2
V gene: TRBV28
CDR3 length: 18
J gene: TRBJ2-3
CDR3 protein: CASSFVGLAWKGTDTQYF
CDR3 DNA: TGTGCCAGCAGTTTCGTGGGACTAGCGTGGAAGGGCACAGATACGCAGTATTTT

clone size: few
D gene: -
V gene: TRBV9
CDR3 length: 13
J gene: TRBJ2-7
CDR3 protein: CASSVDPGYEQYF
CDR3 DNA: TGTGCCAGCAGCGTAGACCCAGGGTACGAGCAGTACTTC

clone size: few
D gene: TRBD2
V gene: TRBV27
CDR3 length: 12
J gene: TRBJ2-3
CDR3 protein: CASSLYAGAEYF
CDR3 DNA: TGTGCCAGCAGTTTATATGCGGGAGCTGAGTATTTT

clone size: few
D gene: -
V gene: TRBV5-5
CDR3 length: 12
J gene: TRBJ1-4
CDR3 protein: CASSRRFEKLFF
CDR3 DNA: TGTGCCAGCAGTCGGAGATTTGAAAAACTGTTTTTT

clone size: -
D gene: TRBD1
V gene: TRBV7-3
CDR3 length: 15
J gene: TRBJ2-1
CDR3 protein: CASSPRDRGRDEQFF
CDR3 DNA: TGTGCCAGCAGCCCCCGGGACAGGGGGCGAGATGAGCAGTTCTTC

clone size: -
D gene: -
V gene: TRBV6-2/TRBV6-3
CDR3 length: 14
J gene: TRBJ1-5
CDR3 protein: CASSSPGGVRPQHF
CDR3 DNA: TGTGCCAGCAGTTCCCCCGGGGGCGTACGGCCCCAGCATTTT

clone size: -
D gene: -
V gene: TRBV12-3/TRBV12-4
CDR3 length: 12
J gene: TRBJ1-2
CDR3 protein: CASSSVIYGYTF
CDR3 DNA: TGTGCCAGCAGTTCCGTAATCTATGGCTACACCTTC

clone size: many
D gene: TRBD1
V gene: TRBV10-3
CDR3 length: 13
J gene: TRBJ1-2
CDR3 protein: CAISQTGENGYTF
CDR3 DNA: TGTGCCATCAGTCAGACAGGGGAAAATGGCTACACCTTC

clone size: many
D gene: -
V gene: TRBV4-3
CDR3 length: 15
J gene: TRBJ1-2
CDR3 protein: CASSQDSGTPYGYTF
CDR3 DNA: TGCGCCAGCAGCCAAGATTCCGGGACACCCTATGGCTACACCTTC

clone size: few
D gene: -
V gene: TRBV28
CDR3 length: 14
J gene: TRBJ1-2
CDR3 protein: CASSLGRRDYGYTF
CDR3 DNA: TGTGCCAGCAGTTTAGGCAGGAGGGACTATGGCTACACCTTC

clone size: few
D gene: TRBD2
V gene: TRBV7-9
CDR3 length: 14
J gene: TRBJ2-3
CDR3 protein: CASIPSGVGDTQYF
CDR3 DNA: TGTGCCAGCATCCCTAGCGGGGTAGGAGATACGCAGTATTTT

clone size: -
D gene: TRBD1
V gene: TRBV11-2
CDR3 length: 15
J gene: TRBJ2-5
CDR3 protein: CASSRSGQGIETQYF
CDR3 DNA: TGTGCCAGCAGCCGGTCAGGACAGGGGATCGAGACCCAGTACTTC

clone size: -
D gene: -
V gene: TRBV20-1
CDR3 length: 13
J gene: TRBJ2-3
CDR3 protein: CSAFRGEVDTQYF
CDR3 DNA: TGCAGTGCTTTCAGGGGGGAGGTAGATACGCAGTATTTT

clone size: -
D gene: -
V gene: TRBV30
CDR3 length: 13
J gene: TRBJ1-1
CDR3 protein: CAWSRPVNTEAFF
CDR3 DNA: TGTGCCTGGAGCCGCCCCGTGAACACTGAAGCTTTCTTT

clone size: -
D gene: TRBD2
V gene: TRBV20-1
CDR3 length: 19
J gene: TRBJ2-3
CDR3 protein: CSAYGGASGRARLADTQYF
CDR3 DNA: TGCAGTGCCTACGGGGGTGCTAGCGGGAGGGCGCGTTTGGCAGATACGCAGTATTTT

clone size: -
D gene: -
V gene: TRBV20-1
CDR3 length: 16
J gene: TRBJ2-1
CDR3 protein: CSARGETVVAYNEQFF
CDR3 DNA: TGCAGTGCTAGAGGGGAGACAGTTGTAGCTTACAATGAGCAGTTCTTC

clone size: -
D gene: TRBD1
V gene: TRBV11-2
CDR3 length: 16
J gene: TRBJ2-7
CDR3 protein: CASSPRDSSSGAEQYF
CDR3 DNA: TGTGCCAGCAGCCCTCGGGACAGCTCCTCGGGTGCCGAGCAGTACTTC

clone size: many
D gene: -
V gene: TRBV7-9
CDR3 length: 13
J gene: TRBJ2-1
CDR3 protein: CASSLVGSGNKIF
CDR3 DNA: -

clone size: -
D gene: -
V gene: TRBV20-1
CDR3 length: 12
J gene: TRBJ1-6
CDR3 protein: CSYSGEGSPLHF
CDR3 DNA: TGCAGTTATTCAGGGGAGGGTTCACCCCTCCACTTT

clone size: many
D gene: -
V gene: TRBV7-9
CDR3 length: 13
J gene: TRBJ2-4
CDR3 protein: CASSLVGENIQYF
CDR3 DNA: TGTGCCAGCAGCTTAGTCGGGGAAAACATTCAGTACTTC

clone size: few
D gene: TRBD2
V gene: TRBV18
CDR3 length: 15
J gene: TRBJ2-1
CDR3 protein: CASSPGLVTVNEQFF
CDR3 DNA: TGTGCCAGCTCACCGGGACTAGTAACGGTAAATGAGCAGTTCTTC

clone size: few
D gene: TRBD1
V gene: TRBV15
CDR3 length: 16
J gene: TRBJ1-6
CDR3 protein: CATSRDPGQALSPLHF
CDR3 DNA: TGTGCCACCAGCAGAGATCCGGGACAGGCGTTATCACCCCTCCACTTT

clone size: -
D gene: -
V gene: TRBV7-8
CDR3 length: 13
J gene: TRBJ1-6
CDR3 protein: CASSLAFNSPLHF
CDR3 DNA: TGTGCCAGCAGCTTAGCGTTCAATTCACCCCTCCACTTT

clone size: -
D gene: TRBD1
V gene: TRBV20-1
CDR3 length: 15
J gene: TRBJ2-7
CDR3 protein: CSAGRVGQEIYEQYF
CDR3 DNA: TGCAGTGCGGGGCGAGTGGGACAGGAAATCTACGAGCAGTACTTC

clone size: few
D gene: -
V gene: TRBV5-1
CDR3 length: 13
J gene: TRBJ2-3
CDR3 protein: CASSLIGEGLQYF
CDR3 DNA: TGCGCCAGCAGCTTAATAGGGGAAGGTTTGCAGTATTTT

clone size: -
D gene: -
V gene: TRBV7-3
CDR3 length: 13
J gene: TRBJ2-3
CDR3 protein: CASSLREAYTQYF
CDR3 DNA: TGTGCCAGCAGTTTGAGGGAAGCCTATACGCAGTATTTT

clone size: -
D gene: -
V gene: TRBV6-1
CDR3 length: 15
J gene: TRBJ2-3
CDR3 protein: CATHEMDRGTDTQYF
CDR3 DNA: TGTGCTACCCACGAGATGGACCGTGGCACAGATACGCAGTATTTT

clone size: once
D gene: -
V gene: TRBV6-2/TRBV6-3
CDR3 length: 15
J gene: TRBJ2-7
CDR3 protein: CASSSQTGTLYEQYF
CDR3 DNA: TGTGCCAGCAGTTCACAAACCGGGACCTTATACGAGCAGTACTTC

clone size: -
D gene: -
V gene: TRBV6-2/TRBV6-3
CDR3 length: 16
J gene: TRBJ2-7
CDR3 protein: CASSYSIVQNSYEQYF
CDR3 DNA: TGTGCCAGCAGTTACTCGATTGTGCAGAACTCCTACGAGCAGTACTTC

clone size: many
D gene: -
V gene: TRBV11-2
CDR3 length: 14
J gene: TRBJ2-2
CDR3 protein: CASSLRVGTGELFF
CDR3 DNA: TGTGCCAGCAGCTTAAGGGTTGGGACCGGGGAGCTGTTTTTT

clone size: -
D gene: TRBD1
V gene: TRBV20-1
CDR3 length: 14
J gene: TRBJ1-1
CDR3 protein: CSDKRTGPNTEAFF
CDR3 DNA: TGCAGTGATAAAAGGACAGGCCCGAACACTGAAGCTTTCTTT

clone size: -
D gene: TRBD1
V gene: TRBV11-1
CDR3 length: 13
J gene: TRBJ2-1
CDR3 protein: CASSLALQGAKFF
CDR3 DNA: TGTGCCAGCAGCTTAGCCCTTCAGGGGGCTAAGTTCTTC

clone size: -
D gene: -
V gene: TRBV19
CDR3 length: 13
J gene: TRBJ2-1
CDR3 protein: CASSIMITVEQFF
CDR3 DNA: TGTGCCAGTAGTATAATGATAACCGTTGAGCAGTTCTTC

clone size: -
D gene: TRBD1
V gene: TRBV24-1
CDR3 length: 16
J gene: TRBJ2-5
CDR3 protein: CATSAGTGSRLETQYF
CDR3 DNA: TGTGCCACCAGTGCTGGGACAGGCAGTCGACTGGAGACCCAGTACTTC